This T cell receptor (beta chain) derives from a study of beta chain features in type 1 diabetes. CD45RO/CCR7/CD25/CD127/CD95/CD27 staining was used to isolate CD4+ naive, central memory, regulatory and stem cell-like memory cells by sorting. Expressed TCRB transcripts were sequenced after all isolated RNA was converted to cDNA. This table comes from immunoSEQ multiplex PCR, and its TCRdb copy is limited to in-frame clones, with some not included. The sample includes about 650,000 clones, about an eighth of them seen just once. The CDR3 contains 15 residues. Trimming left V 0 bases short and J 6 bases short, with 16 bases between. Germline CDR1 is SGDLS and CDR2 is YYNGEE. Overall study results and limits: PCR might pick shorter templates more often, in the same way for patients and controls. All four CD4+ subsets of Type 1 diabetes patients contained TCRB CDR3s that were moderately but significantly shorter.

There are a few counts of this clone. The antigen remains undetermined. The sample was naive CD4+ T cells from blood. This receptor was taken from a man in his thirties or forties with type 1 diabetes. The chain is built from TRBV9 and TRBJ2-7, with D possibly being TRBD2 (5 bases). This CDR3 is CASSVGASRGGEQYF. The CDR3 coding sequence is TGTGCCAGCAGCGTAGGGGCTAGCCGAGGAGGCGAGCAGTACTTC.